This paragraph reports one T cell receptor (beta chain). These data belong to a study of blood T cell repertoires in COVID-19. The V gene lost 3 bases and the J gene lost 0 bases, with 9 bases spanning the gap. This CDR3 region has 15 residues. Looked up from germline, CDR1 is SGHVS and CDR2 is FNYEAQ. Measured with immunoSEQ multiplex PCR; TCRdb has only the in-frame clones, and not every one. The sample lists about 240,000 clones; around 87% were seen once. Sequencing input: peripheral blood. The TCR comes from a woman aged 25-40 years who had recovered from COVID-19. J is TRBJ2-1 and V is TRBV7-6; D unclear. The CDR3 DNA reads TGTGCCAGCAGCTTGGCCGATTCCTCCTACAATGAGCAGTTCTTC. Residues: CASSLADSSYNEQFF.